Given below is one T cell receptor (beta chain) in context. Its target is unknown. The entry originates in a study of T cell responses to AZD1222 COVID-19 vaccine. Germline-derived CDR1 and CDR2 are MNHEY and SMNVEV (reference sequence). Germline trimming cut 5 bases from V and 4 bases from J; bases unmatched to any gene: 13. CDR3 length equals 17 residues. Study-wide findings and caveats: Clonal diversity was possibly underestimated, and white British individuals and females predominated among donors. After two AZD1222 doses, spike-specific TCR breadth and depth rose versus day 0. Spike-wide vaccine-associated CD4 TCRs dominated at 160-218 and 743-854. Of the AZD1222 recipients, only 5 or 6 were seropositive at baseline.

Measured with immunoSEQ multiplex PCR; TCRdb has only the in-frame clones, and not every one. The table includes 95,000 to 150,000 clones, roughly 87% detected once. This chain uses TRBV27 with TRBJ2-3, with 9 bases that match TRBD2. Here the sequenced sample was peripheral blood, taken on day 0 of AZD1222 vaccination. The clonotype originates from an adult in good health. The CDR3 spells CASSGWLAGGLADTQYF. CDR3 sequence (DNA): TGTGCCAGCAGTGGGTGGCTGGCGGGGGGGCTGGCAGATACGCAGTATTTT.